The rows below give T cell receptor beta chains drawn from one sample of a study of blood T cell repertoires in COVID-19. Sequencing was performed with immunoSEQ multiplex PCR; in TCRdb, only in-frame clones are kept and a portion is missing. The top ten clones hold roughly 11% of a sample with 250,000 to 300,000 clones, approximately 89% of them seen once. Sequencing used peripheral blood. The receptors come from a woman aged 25 to 39 with COVID-19, enrolled during active disease. CDR3s include the opening cysteine and the closing phenylalanine or tryptophan. D genes are given only for firm matches. Clone size is not always given. Where it is, it says once, few, many or a class for expanded clones.

v_gene: TRBV24-1
abundance: .
j_gene: TRBJ2-7
d_gene: TRBD1
CDR3nt: TGTGCCACCAACCTCCCGGGACAGGTAAAGCAAGAGCAGTACTTC
CDR3aa: CATNLPGQVKQEQYF

v_gene: TRBV4-1
abundance: once
j_gene: TRBJ1-1
d_gene: TRBD1
CDR3nt: TGCGCCAGCAGCCGCCTCAGGGGGAGGAACACTGAAGCTTTCTTT
CDR3aa: CASSRLRGRNTEAFF

v_gene: TRBV14
abundance: .
j_gene: TRBJ2-3
d_gene: TRBD2
CDR3nt: TGTGCCAGCAGCCAAAGAAAGCGGGGTGGTGATACGCAGTATTTT
CDR3aa: CASSQRKRGGDTQYF

v_gene: TRBV21-1
abundance: few
j_gene: TRBJ1-5
d_gene: .
CDR3nt: TGTGCCAGCCCGTTACCAGACAGGAAAAATCAGCCCCAGCATTTT
CDR3aa: CASPLPDRKNQPQHF

v_gene: TRBV15
abundance: .
j_gene: TRBJ1-6
d_gene: .
CDR3nt: TGTGCCACCACGCAACTCGACTTCTATAATTCACCCCTCCACTTT
CDR3aa: CATTQLDFYNSPLHF

v_gene: TRBV6-5
abundance: .
j_gene: TRBJ2-4
d_gene: .
CDR3nt: TGTGCCAGCAGTTACGGGCCCTCTCAGATTCAGTACTTC
CDR3aa: CASSYGPSQIQYF

v_gene: TRBV6-1
abundance: .
j_gene: TRBJ1-1
d_gene: .
CDR3nt: TGTGCCAGCAGTGAAAAGTCCCCAAGGGGTGAAGCTTTCTTT
CDR3aa: CASSEKSPRGEAFF

v_gene: TRBV7-9
abundance: .
j_gene: TRBJ2-2
d_gene: TRBD2
CDR3nt: TGTGCCAGCGAAACGGCAGGGAGGGCCGGGGAGCTGTTTTTT
CDR3aa: CASETAGRAGELFF

v_gene: TRBV3-1/TRBV3-2
abundance: .
j_gene: TRBJ2-5
d_gene: TRBD2
CDR3nt: TGTGCCAGCAGCCCCTTTCTAGCGGGGGGGCAAGAGACCCAGTACTTC
CDR3aa: CASSPFLAGGQETQYF

v_gene: TRBV4-1
abundance: few
j_gene: TRBJ2-7
d_gene: .
CDR3nt: TGCGCCAGCAGCCAACCAACCCGGGGGAAGTCCTACGAGCAGTACTTC
CDR3aa: CASSQPTRGKSYEQYF

v_gene: TRBV11-2
abundance: .
j_gene: TRBJ1-6
d_gene: TRBD1
CDR3nt: TGTGCCAGCAGAACACCGGGACAGAGTCGTAATTCACCCCTCCACTTT
CDR3aa: CASRTPGQSRNSPLHF

v_gene: TRBV21-1
abundance: .
j_gene: TRBJ1-1
d_gene: .
CDR3nt: TGTGCCAGCTCCGGGACAGGGGTGGTCGGGACTGAAGCTTTCTTT
CDR3aa: CASSGTGVVGTEAFF

v_gene: TRBV5-1
abundance: .
j_gene: TRBJ1-1
d_gene: .
CDR3nt: TGCGCCAGCAGTGAGGTCGGGAACACTGAAGCTTTCTTT
CDR3aa: CASSEVGNTEAFF

v_gene: TRBV25-1
abundance: .
j_gene: TRBJ1-4
d_gene: .
CDR3nt: TGTGCCAGCAGTGAATTGTGGGCCGAGCAGGAAAAACTGTTTTTT
CDR3aa: CASSELWAEQEKLFF

v_gene: TRBV11-3
abundance: .
j_gene: TRBJ1-6
d_gene: TRBD1
CDR3nt: TGTGCCAGCAGCGTATGGGACAGAGTGGATTCACCCCTCCACTTT
CDR3aa: CASSVWDRVDSPLHF

v_gene: TRBV24-1
abundance: .
j_gene: TRBJ1-2
d_gene: TRBD1
CDR3nt: TGTGCCACCAGTGATTTCGGACAGGGGGACTACTATGGCTACACCTTC
CDR3aa: CATSDFGQGDYYGYTF

v_gene: TRBV5-1
abundance: .
j_gene: TRBJ2-3
d_gene: TRBD2
CDR3nt: TGCGCCAGCAGCTTGGGGCCTAGCGGGGGTAGCACAGATACGCAGTATTTT
CDR3aa: CASSLGPSGGSTDTQYF

v_gene: TRBV2
abundance: .
j_gene: TRBJ2-7
d_gene: .
CDR3nt: TGTGCCAGCAGTGAAACAGGGTACGAGCAGTACTTC
CDR3aa: CASSETGYEQYF

v_gene: TRBV19
abundance: .
j_gene: TRBJ2-7
d_gene: TRBD2
CDR3nt: TGTGCCAGTAGTAGCAGAACGGGGGGATCCTACGAGCAGTACTTC
CDR3aa: CASSSRTGGSYEQYF

v_gene: TRBV25-1
abundance: .
j_gene: TRBJ2-1
d_gene: .
CDR3nt: TGTGCCAGCAGTGAATCGGGTCCTAATGAGCAGTTCTTC
CDR3aa: CASSESGPNEQFF

v_gene: TRBV30
abundance: .
j_gene: TRBJ1-5
d_gene: .
CDR3nt: TGTGCCTCGGAAGAAGACAGAACCTATCATTTT
CDR3aa: CASEEDRTYHF

v_gene: TRBV28
abundance: .
j_gene: TRBJ1-6
d_gene: .
CDR3nt: TGTGCCAGCAAAAGGGGTTCCCTGAGCTCCTATAATTCACCCCTCCACTTT
CDR3aa: CASKRGSLSSYNSPLHF

v_gene: TRBV27
abundance: few
j_gene: TRBJ1-2
d_gene: .
CDR3nt: TGTGCCAACCCCAGGGACTATGGCTACACCTTC
CDR3aa: CANPRDYGYTF

v_gene: TRBV4-2
abundance: .
j_gene: TRBJ2-7
d_gene: TRBD2
CDR3nt: TGTGCCAGCAGCCGGACGGGGGGTAGCGTCTACTACGAGCAGTACTTC
CDR3aa: CASSRTGGSVYYEQYF

v_gene: TRBV28
abundance: .
j_gene: TRBJ2-7
d_gene: TRBD1
CDR3nt: TGTGCCAGCAGCCCTATGGGACAGTACGAGCAGTACTTC
CDR3aa: CASSPMGQYEQYF

v_gene: TRBV24-1
abundance: once
j_gene: TRBJ2-2
d_gene: TRBD1
CDR3nt: TGTGCCACCAGTGAGGTGACAGGGGCTCCGAACACCGGGGAGCTGTTTTTT
CDR3aa: CATSEVTGAPNTGELFF

v_gene: TRBV5-1
abundance: .
j_gene: TRBJ2-3
d_gene: TRBD2
CDR3nt: TGCGCCAGCAGCTCCGGACTAGCGGGGGGGCGGGGCACAGATACGCAGTATTTT
CDR3aa: CASSSGLAGGRGTDTQYF

v_gene: TRBV5-5
abundance: few
j_gene: TRBJ1-2
d_gene: TRBD1
CDR3nt: TGTGCCAGCAGCTCGGGACAGCCGGGGCGGAGCTATGGCTACACCTTC
CDR3aa: CASSSGQPGRSYGYTF

v_gene: TRBV19
abundance: once
j_gene: TRBJ2-6
d_gene: .
CDR3nt: TGTGCCAGTAGTATCCAGGGTGCTGGGGCCAACGTCCTGACTTTC
CDR3aa: CASSIQGAGANVLTF

v_gene: TRBV6-1
abundance: .
j_gene: TRBJ1-5
d_gene: .
CDR3nt: TGTGCCAGCAGTGAGAACAGGGAGTATCAGCCCCAGCATTTT
CDR3aa: CASSENREYQPQHF

v_gene: TRBV4-1
abundance: .
j_gene: TRBJ1-5
d_gene: .
CDR3nt: TGCGCCAGCAGCCAAGGGGGTCGGGCAGGGCAGCCCCAGCATTTT
CDR3aa: CASSQGGRAGQPQHF

v_gene: TRBV28
abundance: .
j_gene: TRBJ1-2
d_gene: .
CDR3nt: TGTGCCAGCTCCCGGCCTACAGGAACTAACTATGGCTACACCTTC
CDR3aa: CASSRPTGTNYGYTF

v_gene: TRBV28
abundance: .
j_gene: TRBJ1-2
d_gene: TRBD1
CDR3nt: TGTGCCAGCAGTTTCGGTAGATCGGGACAGTACTACACCTTC
CDR3aa: CASSFGRSGQYYTF

v_gene: TRBV27
abundance: .
j_gene: TRBJ2-7
d_gene: .
CDR3nt: TGTGCCACCGGACAGTTCCACTACGAGCAGTACTTC
CDR3aa: CATGQFHYEQYF

v_gene: TRBV14
abundance: .
j_gene: TRBJ1-1
d_gene: TRBD1
CDR3nt: TGTGCCAGCAGGCCTACAGGGGTGAACACTGAAGCTTTCTTT
CDR3aa: CASRPTGVNTEAFF